A selection of T cell receptor beta chains follows, all from one sample in a study of neoadjuvant anti-PD-1 for oral cavity cancer. Profiled with immunoSEQ multiplex PCR; TCRdb holds only in-frame clones, not every one. The table lists thousands of clones, over 65% of them singletons. The sequencing used PBMCs, collected before nivolumab (anti-PD-1) treatment. The receptors stem from a person aged 35 to 85 with oral cavity squamous cell carcinoma. Both conserved end residues are part of each CDR3. D genes are given only for firm matches. Clone size is shown for a subset of rows, as once, few, many or a class of expanded clone.

v_gene: TRBV19
j_gene: TRBJ2-7
d_gene: .
abundance: .
CDR3nt: TGTGCCAGTAGCACAGCCGGGACACCTGCCTACGAGCAGTACTTC
CDR3aa: CASSTAGTPAYEQYF

v_gene: TRBV4-2
j_gene: TRBJ2-1
d_gene: TRBD1
abundance: .
CDR3nt: TGTGCCAGCAGTCGGGACAGTAACCCCAATGAGCAGTTCTTC
CDR3aa: CASSRDSNPNEQFF

v_gene: TRBV2
j_gene: TRBJ1-1
d_gene: .
abundance: .
CDR3nt: TGTGCCAGCAGCTGGGGCCCGAACACTGAAGCTTTCTTT
CDR3aa: CASSWGPNTEAFF

v_gene: TRBV11-2
j_gene: TRBJ2-5
d_gene: .
abundance: .
CDR3nt: TGTGCCAGCAGGACGGCACAGATCCAAGAGACCCAGTACTTC
CDR3aa: CASRTAQIQETQYF

v_gene: TRBV6-5
j_gene: TRBJ2-3
d_gene: .
abundance: once
CDR3nt: TGTGCCAGCAAAAGGGGGACTGGTCGGGACGTGCAGTATTTT
CDR3aa: CASKRGTGRDVQYF

v_gene: TRBV5-4
j_gene: TRBJ2-7
d_gene: TRBD1
abundance: .
CDR3nt: TGTGCCAGCAGCCCCTCGGGACAGTTCTACGAGCAGTACTTC
CDR3aa: CASSPSGQFYEQYF

v_gene: TRBV5-6
j_gene: TRBJ2-1
d_gene: TRBD2
abundance: .
CDR3nt: TGTGCCAGCAGCTTACTAGCGGGGGGGAATGAGCAGTTCTTC
CDR3aa: CASSLLAGGNEQFF

v_gene: TRBV19
j_gene: TRBJ2-1
d_gene: .
abundance: .
CDR3nt: TGTGCCAGTACCCCGGGACCCTATACCTACAATGAGCAGTTCTTC
CDR3aa: CASTPGPYTYNEQFF

v_gene: TRBV14
j_gene: TRBJ1-1
d_gene: .
abundance: few
CDR3nt: TGTGCCAGCAGCCCAGGATTTGGAGTAAGCACTGAAGCTTTCTTT
CDR3aa: CASSPGFGVSTEAFF

v_gene: TRBV5-6
j_gene: TRBJ1-1
d_gene: .
abundance: .
CDR3nt: TGTGCCAGCAGCTTGGTCGGAGATCTCACTGAAGCTTTCTTT
CDR3aa: CASSLVGDLTEAFF

v_gene: TRBV7-8
j_gene: TRBJ1-5
d_gene: TRBD1
abundance: .
CDR3nt: TGTGCCAGCAGCTTAGAGTACAGGGGGACAAGTCAGCCCCAGCATTTT
CDR3aa: CASSLEYRGTSQPQHF

v_gene: TRBV15
j_gene: TRBJ2-1
d_gene: TRBD1
abundance: .
CDR3nt: TGTGCCACCAGCAGAGGCCCGGACAGGGAGCAGTTCTTC
CDR3aa: CATSRGPDREQFF

v_gene: TRBV5-4
j_gene: TRBJ1-4
d_gene: TRBD1
abundance: few
CDR3nt: TGTGCCAGCAGCGGACAGGGGAGAGGAGAGGAAAAACTGTTTTTT
CDR3aa: CASSGQGRGEEKLFF

v_gene: TRBV5-1
j_gene: TRBJ2-4
d_gene: .
abundance: few
CDR3nt: TGCGCCAGCAGCTTGGCCGTATTCACCGACATTCAGTACTTC
CDR3aa: CASSLAVFTDIQYF

v_gene: TRBV6-4
j_gene: TRBJ2-6
d_gene: .
abundance: .
CDR3nt: TGTGCCAGCAGTGACGACATTGCTACTGGGGCCAACGTCCTGACTTTC
CDR3aa: CASSDDIATGANVLTF

v_gene: TRBV6-1
j_gene: TRBJ1-6
d_gene: .
abundance: once
CDR3nt: TGTGCCAGCAGGATAAGCAATTCACCCCTCCACTTT
CDR3aa: CASRISNSPLHF

v_gene: TRBV6-5
j_gene: TRBJ2-5
d_gene: TRBD2
abundance: .
CDR3nt: TGTGCCAGCAGCCCCGGACTAGCAGGAGAGACCCAGTACTTC
CDR3aa: CASSPGLAGETQYF

v_gene: TRBV5-1
j_gene: TRBJ1-4
d_gene: TRBD1
abundance: .
CDR3nt: TGCGCCAGCAGCTTGGGACAGGGGGAGGTGGAAAAACTGTTTTTT
CDR3aa: CASSLGQGEVEKLFF

v_gene: TRBV30
j_gene: TRBJ1-4
d_gene: .
abundance: .
CDR3nt: TGTGCCTGGAGTCCGATACACAATGAAAAACTGTTTTTT
CDR3aa: CAWSPIHNEKLFF

v_gene: TRBV10-1
j_gene: TRBJ1-6
d_gene: .
abundance: .
CDR3nt: TGCGCCAGCAGTGATACGTTAGATTCACCCCTCCACTTT
CDR3aa: CASSDTLDSPLHF

v_gene: TRBV28
j_gene: TRBJ1-1
d_gene: .
abundance: .
CDR3nt: TGTGCCAGCAGACCCGCCCGGGTTAACACTGAAGCTTTCTTT
CDR3aa: CASRPARVNTEAFF

v_gene: TRBV6-1
j_gene: TRBJ1-2
d_gene: TRBD1
abundance: few
CDR3nt: TGTGCAGTTGGGGGGACAGGATCCCTAGATGGCTACACCTTC
CDR3aa: CAVGGTGSLDGYTF

v_gene: TRBV4-2
j_gene: TRBJ1-1
d_gene: .
abundance: .
CDR3nt: TGTGCCAGCAGCCAAGGGACCTTTGAAGCTTTCTTT
CDR3aa: CASSQGTFEAFF

v_gene: TRBV29-1
j_gene: TRBJ1-2
d_gene: .
abundance: once
CDR3nt: TGCAGCGTTGGGGGATTTGAAGTATATGGCTACACCTTC
CDR3aa: CSVGGFEVYGYTF

v_gene: TRBV6-1
j_gene: TRBJ2-3
d_gene: TRBD1
abundance: .
CDR3nt: TGTGCCAGCAGTGGGACAGGGCGGTTGGCTAGCACAGATACGCAGTATTTT
CDR3aa: CASSGTGRLASTDTQYF

v_gene: TRBV29-1
j_gene: TRBJ1-1
d_gene: .
abundance: .
CDR3nt: TGCAGCGTTGACAGGGGTTGGAACACTGAAGCTTTCTTT
CDR3aa: CSVDRGWNTEAFF

v_gene: TRBV6-1
j_gene: TRBJ2-7
d_gene: .
abundance: large
CDR3nt: TGTGCCAGCAGTGAAGGACAGGAATACTACGAGCAGTACTTC
CDR3aa: CASSEGQEYYEQYF

v_gene: TRBV7-2
j_gene: TRBJ2-3
d_gene: TRBD2
abundance: .
CDR3nt: TGTGCCAGCAGCTCGCGGACTAGCGGGGGCACAGATACGCAGTATTTT
CDR3aa: CASSSRTSGGTDTQYF